What follows are 30 T cell receptor beta chains derived from one specimen sequenced in a study of human T cells and chemical hapten exposure. TCRdb re-analysed the RACE reads in MiXCR, keeping a single row per CDR3 protein. Among 250,000 or so distinct CDR3 sequences listed, 8.6% were seen once. Time point denoted: pre-sensitization, week 0. Treatment described: therapeutic diphenylcyclopropenone sensitization with weekly scalp DPC. This specimen was whole blood, taken in connection with sensitization to the hapten diphenylcyclopropenone (DPC). These receptors all come from a woman in her thirties or forties with alopecia areata. Some clones in this sample may be carry-over from other donors' samples.

In DNA, the CDR3 is TGTGCCAGCAGCCTGACCGGGACTAGCGGAGCAGATACGCAGTATTTT. It encodes CASSLTGTSGADTQYF. V usage is TRBV7-2 and J usage is TRBJ2-3; 11 positions match TRBD2. The CDR3 is 16 amino acids. CDR1 is SGHTA and CDR2 is FQGNSA in the germline V gene. The ends lost 5 bases at V and 4 bases at J; junction bases unmatched: 8.

With respect to this clonotype: Germline and junction disagree at one end, which may indicate a read error. The chain has TRBV20-1 and TRBJ2-3; TRBD1 might be the D (6 bases). CDR3 length equals 14 residues. The germline CDR1 and CDR2 sequences are DFQATT and SNEGSKA (reference sequence). The CDR3 reads CSAAGLRGTDMQYF. The CDR3 DNA reads as TGCAGTGCCGCCGGACTCAGGGGCACAGATATGCAGTATTTT.

The table lists this clonotype with a few counts. The rearrangement links TRBV29-1 to TRBJ1-1, with TRBD1 as a possible D gene (6 bases). V lost 6 bases to trimming and J lost 4 bases, with 18 bases between them. The CDR3 covers 14 residues. Germline V CDR1 and CDR2: SQVTM, ANQGSEA. CDR3 amino acids: CSVGVLTGTTEAFF. Here the CDR3 DNA reads TGCAGCGTAGGGGTCCTGACAGGAACCACTGAAGCTTTCTTT.

This clonotype came up a few times. The chain is built from TRBV6-5 and TRBJ2-3, with D uncertain. This CDR3 is 13 amino acids long. Germline CDR1 is MNHEY and CDR2 is SVGAGI. Trimming shortened V by 5 bases and J by 3 bases, and 9 bases separated the two germline ends. CDR3 nucleotide sequence: TGTGCCAGCAGTCACGGAATTACAGATACGCAGTATTTT. This sequence encodes CASSHGITDTQYF.

The chain couples TRBV12-3 or TRBV12-4 to TRBJ1-4, with 8 bases aligning to TRBD1. CDR3 length equals 15 residues. The V gene end was trimmed by 6 bases and the J gene end by 5 bases; junction bases not matched to a gene: 8. The CDR3 sequence: CASRPDRGRNEKLFF. DNA for the CDR3: TGTGCCAGCAGACCTGACAGGGGTCGAAATGAAAAACTGTTTTTT.

This clonotype was detected once. This sequence joins TRBV7-9 and TRBJ2-5, with 7 bases matching TRBD2. The V gene's germline CDR1 is SEHNR and CDR2 FQNEAQ (reference sequence). The CDR3 runs to 15 residues. With V trimmed by 1 base and J by 3 bases, 5 bases remained unmatched. CDR3 bases: TGTGCCAGCAGCTTAGGGGCCGGGAGGAAAGAGACCCAGTACTTC. This encodes CASSLGAGRKETQYF.

This clonotype was seen ten or more times. The rearrangement links TRBV7-9 to TRBJ2-7; 8 nucleotides agree with TRBD2. CDR3 length: 15 amino acids. The V and J ends lost 4 bases and 5 bases, in that order; junction bases with no gene match: 10. Germline V gene data show CDR1 as SEHNR and CDR2 as FQNEAQ (reference sequence). DNA for the CDR3: TGTGCCAGCAGCTCCCCTAGGACTAGCAGCAACGAGCAGTACTTC. Translating it yields CASSSPRTSSNEQYF. Variable domain in full (rest from reference TRBV7-9 and TRBJ2-7): DTGVSQNPRHKITKRGQNVTFRCDPISEHNRLYWYRQTLGQGPEFLTYFQNEAQLEKSRLLSDRFSAERPKGSFSTLEIQRTEQGDSAMYLCASSSPRTSSNEQYFGPGTRLTVT.

The chain is built from TRBV5-4 and TRBJ2-3, with D perhaps being TRBD1 or TRBD2 (5 bases each). The germline gives CDR1 SGHNT, CDR2 YYREEE (reference sequence). The CDR3 runs 15 residues. The V end was cut by 2 bases, the J end by 2 bases, with 12 bases between. The CDR3 reads CASSFGGVSTDTQYF. CDR3 in DNA: TGTGCCAGCAGCTTTGGGGGAGTGTCCACAGATACGCAGTATTTT.

The rearrangement joins TRBV6-2 or TRBV6-3 to TRBJ2-5; 12 nucleotides line up with TRBD1. The CDR3 length is 15 residues. The V gene end was trimmed by 4 bases and the J gene end by 5 bases; junction bases not matched to a gene: 5. The germline V gene has CDR1 MNHEY and CDR2 SVGEGT. The CDR3 is CASSWDRGQQETQYF. The CDR3 bases are TGTGCCAGCAGTTGGGACAGGGGGCAGCAGGAGACCCAGTACTTC.

This clonotype was seen only a few times. The chain couples TRBV7-9 to TRBJ1-1; D is ambiguous. CDR1 is SEHNR, CDR2 FQNEAQ, per germline (reference sequence). V lost 2 bases to trimming and J lost 3 bases, with 16 bases between them. This CDR3 region has 16 residues. CDR3 in amino acids: CASSLKLTGIDTEAFF. DNA of the CDR3: TGTGCCAGCAGCTTAAAGTTGACGGGGATTGACACTGAAGCTTTCTTT.

This clonotype has more than one count but fewer than ten. The chain carries TRBV10-3 and TRBJ1-1; D perhaps matches TRBD1 (5 bases). V was cut by 4 bases and J by 0 bases, with 9 bases left in between. The CDR3 spans 14 residues. Germline-derived CDR1 and CDR2 are ENHRY and SYGVKD. CDR3 sequence (DNA): TGTGCCATCAGTGTGACAGACGTGAACACTGAAGCTTTCTTT. Its protein product is CAISVTDVNTEAFF.

V gene TRBV2 combines with J gene TRBJ2-3; D unresolved. V lost 7 bases and J 4 bases, leaving 12 bases between the germline ends. The CDR3 contains 13 residues. Germline CDR1 and CDR2: SNHLY and FYNNEI. The CDR3 DNA is TGTGCCAGCACAGTTATCGTCTCAGATACGCAGTATTTT. Protein product: CASTVIVSDTQYF.

This clonotype was recorded many times. V and J are TRBV7-9 and TRBJ2-7; 11 positions match TRBD1. The CDR3 length is 14 residues. Per the germline V gene, CDR1 is SEHNR and CDR2 is FQNEAQ (reference sequence). V gave up 4 bases and J gave up 4 bases; unmatched junction bases: 3. Here the CDR3 DNA reads TGTGCCAGCAGCTCGGGACAGGGGGGGTACGAGCAGTACTTC. It specifies CASSSGQGGYEQYF.

This clonotype was detected many times. The chain employs TRBV9 and TRBJ2-3, with 9 bases matching TRBD2. This CDR3 region has 15 residues. V trimming: 4 bases; J trimming: 12 bases; junction bases outside the gene matches: 15. CDR1 SGDLS and CDR2 YYNGEE come from the germline V gene. In nucleotides, the CDR3 is TGTGCCAGCAGCAGCGTTGCGGGAGGGCGAGGTACACAGTATTTT. Residues: CASSSVAGGRGTQYF.

This clonotype was seen more than once but under ten times. This chain links TRBV4-3 with TRBJ2-4; TRBD2 might be the D (6 bases). Germline V gene sequence: CDR1 LGHNA, CDR2 YSLEER. V gave up 0 bases and J gave up 0 bases, with 15 bases separating them. This CDR3 is built from 18 residues. CDR3 sequence (DNA): TGCGCCAGCAGCCAAGAAGTTGTCGTGGGACTAGCCAAAAACATTCAGTACTTC. Amino acids: CASSQEVVVGLAKNIQYF.

This clonotype showed up just a few times. The chain joins TRBV7-3 to TRBJ1-2; perhaps TRBD1 as D (5 bases). This CDR3 spans 15 amino acids. In germline, CDR1 is SGHTA, CDR2 FQGTGA. Between the trimmed V and J ends, which lost 7 bases and 6 bases, there was a span of 21 bases. The CDR3 reads CASIPAPGGIHGYTF. For the CDR3, the DNA is TGTGCCAGCATCCCCGCCCCCGGGGGGATCCATGGCTACACCTTC.

For this clonotype: It is unclear where the CDR3 begins or ends on the DNA, so no DNA is shown, and the CDR3 is as TCRdb lists it. The V call is TRBV6-6, the J call TRBJ1-3; the D call of TRBD1 is as the table states it, not checked on the DNA. CDR1 and CDR2 (germline): MNHNY, SVGAGI (reference sequence). Both ends counted, the CDR3 spans 14 residues. This CDR3 reads CASSPWATGSSQDF.

CDR3 in DNA: TGCGCCAGCAGCCCCAAGACAGGGTCGAGGTCTACGGAGACCCAGTACTTC. Translation gives CASSPKTGSRSTETQYF. The chain joins TRBV4-1 to TRBJ2-5; 7 nucleotides line up with TRBD1. The germline V gene encodes CDR1 MGHRA and CDR2 YSYEKL. This CDR3 comprises 17 residues. The V gene end was trimmed by 4 bases and the J gene end by 5 bases; junction bases not matched to a gene: 16.

This clonotype appeared a few times. The rearrangement uses TRBV29-1 and TRBJ1-1; 7 bases are shared with TRBD1. Germline CDR1 SQVTM, CDR2 ANQGSEA. Unmatched junction bases numbered 4, after V lost 6 bases and J lost 0 bases. This CDR3 is built from 13 residues. In DNA form, the CDR3 reads TGCAGCGTGGGGGACAGTATGAACACTGAAGCTTTCTTT. Its translation is CSVGDSMNTEAFF.

V and J are TRBV6-2 or TRBV6-3 and TRBJ2-1; 10 bases line up with TRBD1. Germline CDR1 reads MNHEY; CDR2 reads SVGEGT. Trimming cost V 11 bases and J 3 bases; bases outside gene matches: 7. This CDR3 comprises 14 residues. The CDR3 is CAARRTGGYNEQFF. CDR3 coding DNA: TGTGCCGCCCGCCGGACAGGGGGCTACAATGAGCAGTTCTTC.

This clonotype was picked up a small number of times. The chain links TRBV7-9 to TRBJ2-5; D uncertain. Germline-derived CDR1 and CDR2 are SEHNR and FQNEAQ (reference sequence). The CDR3 length is 13 residues. Trimming stripped 6 bases from V and 2 bases from J, with 10 bases between. The CDR3 nucleotides are TGTGCCAGCAGGGGGATGAATCAAGAGACCCAGTACTTC. Protein: CASRGMNQETQYF.

The chain recombines TRBV27 with TRBJ2-1; 7 nucleotides match TRBD2. The J segment lost 4 bases and the V segment lost 3 bases, leaving 3 bases of the junction unmatched. The germline V gene has CDR1 MNHEY and CDR2 SMNVEV (reference sequence). The CDR3 loop spans 14 amino acids. The CDR3 sequence is CASSLREWYNEQFF. The CDR3 DNA is TGTGCCAGCAGTTTGCGGGAGTGGTACAATGAGCAGTTCTTC.

This sequence joins TRBV7-2 and TRBJ2-7, with D tentatively TRBD1 (5 bases). This CDR3 has 16 amino acids. CDR1 and CDR2 from the germline V gene are SGHTA and FQGNSA. V lost 1 base and J lost 2, with 15 bases in between. CDR3 nucleotides: TGTGCCAGCAGCTTAGGGGCCAGGGCCCCTCCCTACGAGCAGTACTTC. Translation: CASSLGARAPPYEQYF.

The V and J genes are TRBV6-5 and TRBJ2-1, with 9 bases fitting TRBD2. This CDR3 has 15 residues. V trimming: 0 bases; J trimming: 7 bases; junction bases outside the gene matches: 4. The germline V gene encodes CDR1 MNHEY and CDR2 SVGAGI. This chain's CDR3 is CASSYSAGGGNEQFF. The CDR3 nucleotides are TGTGCCAGCAGTTACTCAGCGGGAGGTGGGAATGAGCAGTTCTTC.

Only a few counts were recorded for this clonotype. This chain uses TRBV20-1 with TRBJ2-3; 7 bases fit TRBD2. There are 17 residues in the CDR3. The V gene's germline CDR1 is DFQATT and CDR2 SNEGSKA (reference sequence). Trimming at V came to 3 bases and at J to 3 bases, leaving 15 bases not matched to a gene. The CDR3 DNA is TGCAGTGCTAGTTCCCCCGTACTAGCGTTGCGAACAGATACGCAGTATTTT. Translated: CSASSPVLALRTDTQYF.

The gene calls are TRBV29-1 and TRBJ1-1; no firm D call. There are 12 residues in the CDR3. Germline V gene sequence: CDR1 SQVTM, CDR2 ANQGSEA. With 5 bases removed from V and 1 base from J, the gap between germline ends came to 8 bases. The CDR3 reads CSVSWQNTEAFF. Written as DNA, the CDR3 is TGCAGCGTTAGTTGGCAGAACACTGAAGCTTTCTTT.

This clonotype was picked up many times. The chain has TRBV29-1 and TRBJ2-1, with D uncertain. Germline V gives CDR1 SQVTM, CDR2 ANQGSEA. V gave up 3 bases and J gave up 6 bases, with 15 bases separating them. CDR3 length: 14 residues. The CDR3 is CSVESDGLSNEQFF. DNA of the CDR3: TGCAGCGTTGAGTCGGACGGATTATCCAATGAGCAGTTCTTC.

Many counts were recorded for this clonotype. The chain is built from TRBV12-3 or TRBV12-4 and TRBJ2-1; the match to TRBD1 covers 11 bases. The CDR3 covers 15 residues. Trimming took 6 bases from V and 4 from J; bases not matched to a gene: 5. The CDR3 sequence is CASSYGQGAYNEQFF. In DNA, the CDR3 is TGTGCCAGCAGCTATGGACAGGGGGCTTACAATGAGCAGTTCTTC.

This clonotype was seen more than once but under ten times. CDR3 residues: CASSSPIRPQHF. The CDR3, as DNA: TGTGCCAGCAGTTCCCCAATCAGGCCCCAGCATTTT. The chain is built from TRBV12-3 or TRBV12-4 and TRBJ1-5; D is unclear. The CDR3 is 12 amino acids. V lost 4 bases to trimming and J lost 9 bases, with 10 bases between them.

Turning to this clonotype: This may arise from a read error, as a much more abundant clone is one base away. V gene TRBV6-5 combines with J gene TRBJ2-7; 11 bases are shared with TRBD1. The CDR3 covers 15 residues. CDR1 MNHEY and CDR2 SVGAGI come from the germline V gene. The CDR3 sequence: CAGSYRDRGEYEQYF. As DNA, the CDR3 is TGTGCCGGCAGTTATCGGGACAGGGGGGAATACGAGCAGTACTTC.